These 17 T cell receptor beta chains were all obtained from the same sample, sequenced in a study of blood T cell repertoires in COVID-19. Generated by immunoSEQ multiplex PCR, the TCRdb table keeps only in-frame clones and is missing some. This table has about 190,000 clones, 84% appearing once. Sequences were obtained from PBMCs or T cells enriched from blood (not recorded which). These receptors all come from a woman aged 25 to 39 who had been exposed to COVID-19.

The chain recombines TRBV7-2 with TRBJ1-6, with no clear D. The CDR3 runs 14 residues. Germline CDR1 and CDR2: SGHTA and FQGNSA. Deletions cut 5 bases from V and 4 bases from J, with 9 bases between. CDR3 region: CASSKRNYNSPLHF. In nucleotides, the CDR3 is TGTGCCAGCAGCAAGAGAAATTATAATTCACCCCTCCACTTT.

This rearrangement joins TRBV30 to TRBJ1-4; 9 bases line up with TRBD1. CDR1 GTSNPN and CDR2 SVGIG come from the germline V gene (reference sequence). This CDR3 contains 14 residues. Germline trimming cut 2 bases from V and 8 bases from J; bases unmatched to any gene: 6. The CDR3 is CAWSPDRGREKLFF. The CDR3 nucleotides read TGTGCCTGGAGTCCGGACAGGGGTCGGGAAAAACTGTTTTTT.

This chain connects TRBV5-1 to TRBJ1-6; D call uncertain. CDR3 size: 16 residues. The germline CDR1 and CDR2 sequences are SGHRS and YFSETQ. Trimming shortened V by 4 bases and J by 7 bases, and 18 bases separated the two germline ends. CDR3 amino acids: CASSTRGSDTNSPLHF. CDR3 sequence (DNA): TGCGCCAGCAGCACCCGGGGATCAGACACAAATTCACCCCTCCACTTT.

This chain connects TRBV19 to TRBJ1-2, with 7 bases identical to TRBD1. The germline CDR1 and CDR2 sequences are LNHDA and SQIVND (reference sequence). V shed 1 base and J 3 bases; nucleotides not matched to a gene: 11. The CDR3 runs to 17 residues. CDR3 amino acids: CASSIGSPAGGHYGYTF. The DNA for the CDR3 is TGTGCCAGTAGTATAGGTTCTCCGGCAGGGGGACACTATGGCTACACCTTC. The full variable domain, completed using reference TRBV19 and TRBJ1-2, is DGGITQSPKYLFRKEGQNVTLSCEQNLNHDAMYWYRQDPGQGLRLIYYSQIVNDFQKGDIAEGYSVSREKKESFPLTVTSAQKNPTAFYLCASSIGSPAGGHYGYTFGSGTRLTVV.

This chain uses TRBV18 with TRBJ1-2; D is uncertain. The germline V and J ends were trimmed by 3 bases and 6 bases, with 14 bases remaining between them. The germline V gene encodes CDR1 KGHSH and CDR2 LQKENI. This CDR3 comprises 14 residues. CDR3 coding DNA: TGTGCCAGCTCACCTAATAGGGAGGCTCATGGCTACACCTTC. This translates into CASSPNREAHGYTF.

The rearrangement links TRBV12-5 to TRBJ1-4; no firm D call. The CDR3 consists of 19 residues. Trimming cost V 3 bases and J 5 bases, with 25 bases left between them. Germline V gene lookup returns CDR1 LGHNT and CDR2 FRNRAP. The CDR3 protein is CASGFLGTRRAAINEKLFF. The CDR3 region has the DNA TGTGCTAGTGGTTTCCTTGGTACCAGGCGGGCAGCAATCAATGAAAAACTGTTTTTT.

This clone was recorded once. CDR3 nucleotide sequence: TGTGCCAGAAGACAGGGTAACACTGAAGCTTTCTTT. Amino acids: CARRQGNTEAFF. The chain uses TRBV12-3 or TRBV12-4 and TRBJ1-1, with 7 bases that match TRBD1. The CDR3 has 12 residues. Trimming cost V 9 bases and J 2 bases; bases outside gene matches: 3.

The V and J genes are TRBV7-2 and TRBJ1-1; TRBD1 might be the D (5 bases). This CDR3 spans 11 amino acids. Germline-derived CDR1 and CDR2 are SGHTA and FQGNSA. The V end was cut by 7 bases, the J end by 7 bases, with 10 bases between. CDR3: CASIREVEAFF. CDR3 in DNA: TGTGCCAGCATCAGGGAGGTTGAAGCTTTCTTT.

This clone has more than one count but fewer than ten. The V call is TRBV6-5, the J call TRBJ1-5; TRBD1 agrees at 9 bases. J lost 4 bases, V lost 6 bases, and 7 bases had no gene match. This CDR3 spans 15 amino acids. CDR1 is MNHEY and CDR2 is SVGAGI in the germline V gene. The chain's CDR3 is CASRPGTGMNQPQHF. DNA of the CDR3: TGTGCCAGCAGACCCGGGACAGGGATGAATCAGCCCCAGCATTTT.

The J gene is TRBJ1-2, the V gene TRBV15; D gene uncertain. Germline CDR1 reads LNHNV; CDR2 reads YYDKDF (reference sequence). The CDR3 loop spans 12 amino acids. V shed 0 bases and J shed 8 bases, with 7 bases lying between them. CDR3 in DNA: TGTGCCACCAGCAGAGAGGGGAGAGGCTACACCTTC. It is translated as CATSREGRGYTF.

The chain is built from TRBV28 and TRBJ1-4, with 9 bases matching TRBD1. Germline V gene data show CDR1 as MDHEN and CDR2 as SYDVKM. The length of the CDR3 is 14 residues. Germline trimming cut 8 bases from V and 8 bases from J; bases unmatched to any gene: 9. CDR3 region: CASRSGTGIEKLFF. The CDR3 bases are TGTGCCAGCCGATCCGGGACAGGGATCGAAAAACTGTTTTTT.

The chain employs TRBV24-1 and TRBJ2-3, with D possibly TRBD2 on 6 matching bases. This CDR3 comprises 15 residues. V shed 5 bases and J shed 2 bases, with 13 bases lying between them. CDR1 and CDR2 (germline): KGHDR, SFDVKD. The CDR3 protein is CATSAGGLPTDTQYF. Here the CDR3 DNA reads TGTGCCACCAGTGCAGGAGGGCTCCCCACAGATACGCAGTATTTT.

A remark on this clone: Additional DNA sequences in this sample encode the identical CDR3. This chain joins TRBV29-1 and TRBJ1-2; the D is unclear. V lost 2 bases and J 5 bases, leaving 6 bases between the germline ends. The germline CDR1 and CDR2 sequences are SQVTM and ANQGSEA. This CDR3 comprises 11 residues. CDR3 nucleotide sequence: TGCAGCGTTGAACGAGGATATGGCTACACCTTC. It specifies CSVERGYGYTF. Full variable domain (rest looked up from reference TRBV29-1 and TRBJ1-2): SAVISQKPSRDICQRGTSLTIQCQVDSQVTMMFWYRQQPGQSLTLIATANQGSEATYESGFVIDKFPISRPNLTFSTLTVSNMSPEDSSIYLCSVERGYGYTFGSGTRLTVV.

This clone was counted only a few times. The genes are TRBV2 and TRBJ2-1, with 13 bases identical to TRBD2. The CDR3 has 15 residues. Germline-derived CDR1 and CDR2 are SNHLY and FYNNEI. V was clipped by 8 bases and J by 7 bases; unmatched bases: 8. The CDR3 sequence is CASHAVTSGGNEQFF. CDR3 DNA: TGTGCCAGCCACGCCGTGACTAGCGGGGGGAATGAGCAGTTCTTC.

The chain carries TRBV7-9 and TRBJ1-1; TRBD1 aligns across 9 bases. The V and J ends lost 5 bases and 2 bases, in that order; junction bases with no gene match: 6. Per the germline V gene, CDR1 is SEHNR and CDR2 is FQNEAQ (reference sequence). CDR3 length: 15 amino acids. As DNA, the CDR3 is TGTGCCAGCAGCCGTACAGGGGGCAGTAACACTGAAGCTTTCTTT. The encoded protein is CASSRTGGSNTEAFF.

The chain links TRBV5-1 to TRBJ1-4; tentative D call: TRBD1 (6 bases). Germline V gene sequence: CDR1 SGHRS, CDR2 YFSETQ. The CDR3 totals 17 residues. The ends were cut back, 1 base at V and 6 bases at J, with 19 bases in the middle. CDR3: CASSLIGSGGLDEKLFF. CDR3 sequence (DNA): TGCGCCAGCAGCTTGATTGGGTCGGGGGGCCTGGATGAAAAACTGTTTTTT.

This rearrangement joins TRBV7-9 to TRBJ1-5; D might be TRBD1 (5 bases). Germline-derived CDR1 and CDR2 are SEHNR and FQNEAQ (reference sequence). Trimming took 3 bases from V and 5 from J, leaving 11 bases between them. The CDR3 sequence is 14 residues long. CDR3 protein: CASSLGQDHQPQHF. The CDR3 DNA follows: TGTGCCAGCAGCTTGGGGCAGGACCATCAGCCCCAGCATTTT.